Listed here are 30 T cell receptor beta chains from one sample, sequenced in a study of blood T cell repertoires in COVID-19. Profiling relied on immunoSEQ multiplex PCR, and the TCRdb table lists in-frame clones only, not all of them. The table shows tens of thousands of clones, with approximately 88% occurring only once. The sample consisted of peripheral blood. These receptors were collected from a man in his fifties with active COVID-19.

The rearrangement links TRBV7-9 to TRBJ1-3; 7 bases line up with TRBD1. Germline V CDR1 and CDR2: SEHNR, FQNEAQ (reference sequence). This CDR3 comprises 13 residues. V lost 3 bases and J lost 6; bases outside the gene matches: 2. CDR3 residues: CASSLDRLNTIYF. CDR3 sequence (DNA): TGTGCCAGCAGCTTGGACAGGTTAAACACCATATATTTT.

The DNA of the CDR3 is TGTGCCAGCTCACAACGGACAGGGGAACAGAACACCATATATTTT. Translated: CASSQRTGEQNTIYF. The chain is built from TRBV18 and TRBJ1-3; TRBD1 matches at 9 bases. V was pared by 4 bases and J by 7 bases, with 8 bases of the junction left unmatched. This CDR3 has 15 amino acids. Looked up from germline, CDR1 is KGHSH and CDR2 is LQKENI.

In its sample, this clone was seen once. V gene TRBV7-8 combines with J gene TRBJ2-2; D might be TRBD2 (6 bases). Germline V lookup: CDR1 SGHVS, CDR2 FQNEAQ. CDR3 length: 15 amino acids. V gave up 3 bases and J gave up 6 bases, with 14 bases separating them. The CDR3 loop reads CASSFSGRGAGELFF. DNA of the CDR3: TGTGCCAGCAGCTTCTCCGGGAGAGGCGCCGGGGAGCTGTTTTTT.

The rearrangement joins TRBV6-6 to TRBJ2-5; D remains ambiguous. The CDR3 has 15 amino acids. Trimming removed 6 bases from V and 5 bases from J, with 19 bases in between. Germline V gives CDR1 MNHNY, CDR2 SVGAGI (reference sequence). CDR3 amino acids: CASRQFHGSRETQYF. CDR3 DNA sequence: TGTGCCAGCAGGCAATTTCATGGGTCTAGGGAGACCCAGTACTTC.

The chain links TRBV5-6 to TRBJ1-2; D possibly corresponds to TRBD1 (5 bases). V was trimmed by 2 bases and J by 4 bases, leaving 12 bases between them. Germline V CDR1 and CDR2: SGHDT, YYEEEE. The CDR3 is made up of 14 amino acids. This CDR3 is CASSLGVTGYGYTF. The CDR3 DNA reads TGTGCCAGCAGCTTAGGGGTAACGGGCTATGGCTACACCTTC.

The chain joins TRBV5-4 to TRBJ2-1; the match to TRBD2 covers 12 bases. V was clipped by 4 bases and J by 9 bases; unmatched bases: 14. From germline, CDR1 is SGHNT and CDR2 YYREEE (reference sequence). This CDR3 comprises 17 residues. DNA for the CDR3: TGTGCCAGCAGCCCGAGCGCACTAGCGGGGGGAAGAGGTGAGCAGTTCTTC. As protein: CASSPSALAGGRGEQFF.

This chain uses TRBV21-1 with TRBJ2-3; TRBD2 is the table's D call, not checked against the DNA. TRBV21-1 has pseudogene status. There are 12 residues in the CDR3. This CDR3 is CASPGFTDTQYF. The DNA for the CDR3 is TGTGCCAGCCCCGGGTTCACAGATACGCAGTATTTT.

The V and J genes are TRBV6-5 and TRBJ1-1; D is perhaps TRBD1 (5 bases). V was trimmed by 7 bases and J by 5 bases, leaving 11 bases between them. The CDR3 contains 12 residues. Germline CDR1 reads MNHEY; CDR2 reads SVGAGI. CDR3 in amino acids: CASTGGVTEAFF. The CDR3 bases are TGTGCCAGCACCGGAGGGGTTACTGAAGCTTTCTTT.

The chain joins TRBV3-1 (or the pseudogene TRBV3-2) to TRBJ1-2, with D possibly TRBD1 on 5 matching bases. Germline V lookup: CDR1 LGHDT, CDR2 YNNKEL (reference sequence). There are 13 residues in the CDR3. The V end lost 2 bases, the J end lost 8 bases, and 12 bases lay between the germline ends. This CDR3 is CASSQPGRVGYTF. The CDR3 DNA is TGTGCCAGCAGCCAACCCGGCAGGGTGGGCTACACCTTC.

This CDR3 is CASSSPGLGDYQPQHF. Here the CDR3 DNA reads TGTGCCAGCAGTTCCCCGGGACTGGGAGATTATCAGCCCCAGCATTTT. The J gene is TRBJ1-5, the V gene TRBV2; maybe TRBD1 (5 bases). Germline V CDR1 and CDR2: SNHLY, FYNNEI. Trimming removed 5 bases from V and 5 bases from J, with 19 bases in between. This CDR3 spans 16 amino acids.

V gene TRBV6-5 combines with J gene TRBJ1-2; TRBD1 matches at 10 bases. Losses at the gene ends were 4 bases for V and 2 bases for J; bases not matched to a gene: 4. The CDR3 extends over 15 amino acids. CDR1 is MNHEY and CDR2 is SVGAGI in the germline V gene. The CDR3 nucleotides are TGTGCCAGCAGTTGGAGACAGGGGGCGAACTATGGCTACACCTTC. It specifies CASSWRQGANYGYTF.

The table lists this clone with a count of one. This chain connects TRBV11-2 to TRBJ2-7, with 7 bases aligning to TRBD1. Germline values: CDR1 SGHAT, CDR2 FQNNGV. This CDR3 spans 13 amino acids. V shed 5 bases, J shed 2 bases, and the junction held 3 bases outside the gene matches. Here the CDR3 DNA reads TGTGCCAGCAGCCAAGACAGGGCCTACGAGCAGTACGTC. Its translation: CASSQDRAYEQYV.

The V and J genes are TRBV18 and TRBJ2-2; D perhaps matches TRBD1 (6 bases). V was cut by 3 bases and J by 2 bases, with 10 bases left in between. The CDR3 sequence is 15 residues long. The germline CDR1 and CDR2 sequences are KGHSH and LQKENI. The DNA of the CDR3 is TGTGCCAGCTCACCCGGACAGACCAACACCGGGGAGCTGTTTTTT. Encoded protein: CASSPGQTNTGELFF.

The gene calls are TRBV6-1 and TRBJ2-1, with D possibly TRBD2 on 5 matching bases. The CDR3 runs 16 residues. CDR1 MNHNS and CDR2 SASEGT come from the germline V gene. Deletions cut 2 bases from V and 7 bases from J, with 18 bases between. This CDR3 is CASSELTQWTGNEQFF. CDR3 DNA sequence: TGTGCCAGCAGTGAATTGACTCAGTGGACTGGTAATGAGCAGTTCTTC.

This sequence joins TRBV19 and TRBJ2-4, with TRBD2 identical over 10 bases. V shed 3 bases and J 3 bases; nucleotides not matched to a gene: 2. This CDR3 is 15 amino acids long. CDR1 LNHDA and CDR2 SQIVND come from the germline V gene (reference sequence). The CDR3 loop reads CASSISGRIKNIQYF. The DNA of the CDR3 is TGTGCCAGTAGTATTAGCGGGAGGATCAAAAACATTCAGTACTTC.

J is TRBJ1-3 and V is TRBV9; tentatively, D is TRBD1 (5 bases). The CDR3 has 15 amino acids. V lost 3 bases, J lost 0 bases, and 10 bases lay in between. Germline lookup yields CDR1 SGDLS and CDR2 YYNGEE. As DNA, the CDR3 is TGTGCCAGCAGCGATGGGGACTTCTCTGGAAACACCATATATTTT. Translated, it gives CASSDGDFSGNTIYF. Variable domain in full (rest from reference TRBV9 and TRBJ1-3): DSGVTQTPKHLITATGQRVTLRCSPRSGDLSVYWYQQSLDQGLQFLIQYYNGEERAKGNILERFSAQQFPDLHSELNLSSLELGDSALYFCASSDGDFSGNTIYFGEGSWLTVV.

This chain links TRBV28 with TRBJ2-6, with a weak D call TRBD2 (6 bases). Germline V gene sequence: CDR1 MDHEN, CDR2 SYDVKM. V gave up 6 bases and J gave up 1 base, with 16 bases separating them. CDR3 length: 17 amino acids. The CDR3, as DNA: TGTGCCAGCAGCCCCTCCCCGGGGGAGTCTGGGGCCAACGTCCTGACTTTC. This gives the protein CASSPSPGESGANVLTF.

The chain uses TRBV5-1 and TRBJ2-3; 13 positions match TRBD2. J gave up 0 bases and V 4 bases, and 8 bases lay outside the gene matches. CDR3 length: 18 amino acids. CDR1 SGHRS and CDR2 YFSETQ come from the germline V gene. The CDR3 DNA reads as TGCGCCAGCAGCACAGGACTAGCGGGGGCCCGTAGCACAGATACGCAGTATTTT. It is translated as CASSTGLAGARSTDTQYF.

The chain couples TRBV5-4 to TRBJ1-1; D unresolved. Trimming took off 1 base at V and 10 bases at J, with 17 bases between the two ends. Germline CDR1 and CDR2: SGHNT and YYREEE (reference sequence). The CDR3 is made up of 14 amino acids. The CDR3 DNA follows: TGTGCCAGCAGCTTGTTGGGCGGGAAGCAGTTAGCTTTCTTT. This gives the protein CASSLLGGKQLAFF.

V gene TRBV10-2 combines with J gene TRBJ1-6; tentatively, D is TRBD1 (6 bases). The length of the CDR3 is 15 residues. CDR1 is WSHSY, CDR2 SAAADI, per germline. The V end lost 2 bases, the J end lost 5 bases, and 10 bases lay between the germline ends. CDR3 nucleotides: TGCGCCAGCAGTGAGGTCCAGGGGAATAATTCACCCCTCCACTTT. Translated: CASSEVQGNNSPLHF.

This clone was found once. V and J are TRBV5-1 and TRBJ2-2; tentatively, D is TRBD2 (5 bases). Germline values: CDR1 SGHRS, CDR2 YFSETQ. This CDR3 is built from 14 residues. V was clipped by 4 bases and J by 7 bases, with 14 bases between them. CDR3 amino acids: CASSVSSRGGELFF. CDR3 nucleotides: TGCGCCAGCAGCGTATCTAGTCGGGGCGGGGAGCTGTTTTTT.

The CDR3 DNA reads TGTGCCAGCAGTTTATTGGGCGTTGGGCAGTTCTTC. This translates into CASSLLGVGQFF. This chain uses TRBV27 with TRBJ2-1, with D unresolved. CDR3 length equals 12 residues. Germline loops: CDR1 MNHEY, CDR2 SMNVEV (reference sequence). V was shortened by 1 base and J by 12 bases, with 10 bases between the two germline ends.

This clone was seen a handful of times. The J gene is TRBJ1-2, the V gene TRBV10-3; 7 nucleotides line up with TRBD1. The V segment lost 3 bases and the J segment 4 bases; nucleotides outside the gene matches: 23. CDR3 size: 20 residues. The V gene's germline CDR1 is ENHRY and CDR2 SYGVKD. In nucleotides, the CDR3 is TGTGCCATCAGTGACCTGTACCGGGACAGCAACGCGATGAATCTCTATGGCTACACCTTC. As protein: CAISDLYRDSNAMNLYGYTF.

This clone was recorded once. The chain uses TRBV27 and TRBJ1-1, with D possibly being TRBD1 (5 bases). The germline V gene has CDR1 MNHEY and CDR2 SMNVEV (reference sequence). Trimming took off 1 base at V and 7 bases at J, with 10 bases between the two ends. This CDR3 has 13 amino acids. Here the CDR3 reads CASSLWGRGEAFF. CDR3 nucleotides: TGTGCCAGCAGTTTATGGGGAAGGGGTGAAGCTTTCTTT.

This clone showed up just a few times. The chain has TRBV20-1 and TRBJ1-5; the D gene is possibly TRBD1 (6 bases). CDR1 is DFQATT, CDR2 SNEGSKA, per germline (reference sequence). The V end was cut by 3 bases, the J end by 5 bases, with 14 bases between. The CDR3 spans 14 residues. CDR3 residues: CSASSWAGDQPQHF. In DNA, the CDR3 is TGCAGTGCTAGTTCCTGGGCAGGGGATCAGCCCCAGCATTTT.

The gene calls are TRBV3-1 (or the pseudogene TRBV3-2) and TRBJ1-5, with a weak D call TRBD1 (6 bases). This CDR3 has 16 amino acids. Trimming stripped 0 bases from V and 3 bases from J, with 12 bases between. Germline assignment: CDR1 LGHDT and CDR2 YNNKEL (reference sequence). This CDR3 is CASSQERGGYNQPQHF. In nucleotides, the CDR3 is TGTGCCAGCAGCCAAGAAAGGGGGGGCTACAATCAGCCCCAGCATTTT.

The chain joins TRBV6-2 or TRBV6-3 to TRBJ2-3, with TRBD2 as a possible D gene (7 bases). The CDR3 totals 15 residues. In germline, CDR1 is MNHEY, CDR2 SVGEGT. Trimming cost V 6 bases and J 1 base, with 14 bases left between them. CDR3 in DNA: TGTGCCAGCAGCCCCGGGGGGCCACGCACAGATACGCAGTATTTT. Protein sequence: CASSPGGPRTDTQYF.

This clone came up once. DNA for the CDR3: TGTGCCAGCAGACTTGACAGGGGGCGGGAGACCCAGTACTTC. It translates to CASRLDRGRETQYF. V and J are TRBV2 and TRBJ2-5; 10 nucleotides match TRBD1. Germline CDR1 reads SNHLY; CDR2 reads FYNNEI. The V segment lost 6 bases and the J segment 5 bases; nucleotides outside the gene matches: 6. CDR3 length equals 14 residues.

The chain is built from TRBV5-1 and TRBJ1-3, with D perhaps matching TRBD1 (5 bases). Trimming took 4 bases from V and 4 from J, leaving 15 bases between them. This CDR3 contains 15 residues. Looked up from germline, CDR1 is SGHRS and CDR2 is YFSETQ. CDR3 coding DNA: TGCGCCAGCAGCCAATCAGGGATAGAAGGAAACACCATATATTTT. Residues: CASSQSGIEGNTIYF. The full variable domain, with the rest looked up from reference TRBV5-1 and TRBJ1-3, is KAGVTQTPRYLIKTRGQQVTLSCSPISGHRSVSWYQQTPGQGLQFLFEYFSETQRNKGNFPGRFSGRQFSNSRSEMNVSTLELGDSALYLCASSQSGIEGNTIYFGEGSWLTVV.

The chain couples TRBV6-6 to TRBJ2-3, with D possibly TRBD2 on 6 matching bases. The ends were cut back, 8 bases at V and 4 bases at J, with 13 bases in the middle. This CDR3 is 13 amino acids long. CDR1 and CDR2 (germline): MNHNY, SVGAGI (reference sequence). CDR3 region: CASRGRPSDTQYF. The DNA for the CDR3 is TGTGCCAGCCGTGGGAGGCCGTCAGATACGCAGTATTTT.